Detailed here is one TCR beta chain. Its matching antigen is unknown. Germline V CDR1 and CDR2: MNHEY, SVGEGT. The CDR3 spans 16 residues. Trimming removed 0 bases from V and 0 bases from J, with 9 bases in between. The data originate from a study of T cell repertoires in cytomegalovirus infection. About the research overall: CMV epitopes in the study were HLA-C-restricted (recently identified) and HLA-B-restricted (well studied). Public TCR beta signatures indicated both CMV infection and matching HLA type. Study-wide results and limits: CMV carriers having the relevant HLA were flagged by cumulative public TCR beta family frequency.

A single record per CDR3 protein comes from TCRdb applying MiXCR to the reads. The table has approximately 990,000 distinct CDR3 sequences, less than 40% seen once. The source of this sequence is a human donor in good health (CMV status not recorded). Some clones in this sample may be carry-over from other donors' samples. The material sequenced was cultured CD8+ T cells from PBMCs, taken from culture after CMV antigen stimulation. V and J are TRBV6-2 or TRBV6-3 and TRBJ2-1, with unresolved D. CDR3 nucleotides: TGTGCCAGCAGTTACTCGAGAGGTTTCTCCTACAATGAGCAGTTCTTC. It encodes CASSYSRGFSYNEQFF.